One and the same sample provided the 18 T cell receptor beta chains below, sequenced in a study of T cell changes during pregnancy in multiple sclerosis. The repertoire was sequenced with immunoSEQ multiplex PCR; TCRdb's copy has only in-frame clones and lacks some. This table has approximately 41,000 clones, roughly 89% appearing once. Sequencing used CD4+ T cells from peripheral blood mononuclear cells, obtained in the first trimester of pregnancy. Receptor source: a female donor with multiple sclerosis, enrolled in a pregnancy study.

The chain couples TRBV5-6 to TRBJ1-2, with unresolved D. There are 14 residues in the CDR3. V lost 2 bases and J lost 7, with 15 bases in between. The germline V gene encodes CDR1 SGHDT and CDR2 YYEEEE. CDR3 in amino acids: CASSLPSTWAGYTF. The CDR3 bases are TGTGCCAGCAGCTTACCCTCAACCTGGGCTGGCTACACCTTC.

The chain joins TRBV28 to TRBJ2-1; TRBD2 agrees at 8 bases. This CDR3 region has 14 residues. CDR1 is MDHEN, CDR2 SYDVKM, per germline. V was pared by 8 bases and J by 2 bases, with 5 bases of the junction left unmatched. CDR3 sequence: CASWSGRTYNEQFF. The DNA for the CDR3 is TGTGCCAGCTGGAGCGGGAGAACCTACAATGAGCAGTTCTTC.

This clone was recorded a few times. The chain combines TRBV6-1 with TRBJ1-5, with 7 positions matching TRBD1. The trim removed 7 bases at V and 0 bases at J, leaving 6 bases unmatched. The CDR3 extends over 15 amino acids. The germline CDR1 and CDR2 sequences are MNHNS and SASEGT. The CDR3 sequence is CASTEGAYSNQPQHF. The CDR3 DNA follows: TGTGCCAGCACGGAGGGGGCGTATAGCAATCAGCCCCAGCATTTT.

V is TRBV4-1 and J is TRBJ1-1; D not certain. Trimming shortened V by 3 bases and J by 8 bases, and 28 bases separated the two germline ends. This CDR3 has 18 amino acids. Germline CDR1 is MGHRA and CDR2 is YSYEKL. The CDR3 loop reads CASSHKTRVSEGLPEAFF. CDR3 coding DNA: TGCGCCAGCAGCCATAAAACGAGGGTGTCCGAAGGTCTCCCCGAAGCTTTCTTT.

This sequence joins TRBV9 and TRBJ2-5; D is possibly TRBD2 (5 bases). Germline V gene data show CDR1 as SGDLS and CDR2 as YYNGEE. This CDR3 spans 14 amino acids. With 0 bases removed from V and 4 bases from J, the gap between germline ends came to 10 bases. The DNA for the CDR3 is TGTGCCAGCAGCGTAGGGGCTAGCTCAGAGACCCAGTACTTC. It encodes CASSVGASSETQYF. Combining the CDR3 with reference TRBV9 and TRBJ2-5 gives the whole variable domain DSGVTQTPKHLITATGQRVTLRCSPRSGDLSVYWYQQSLDQGLQFLIQYYNGEERAKGNILERFSAQQFPDLHSELNLSSLELGDSALYFCASSVGASSETQYFGPGTRLLVL.

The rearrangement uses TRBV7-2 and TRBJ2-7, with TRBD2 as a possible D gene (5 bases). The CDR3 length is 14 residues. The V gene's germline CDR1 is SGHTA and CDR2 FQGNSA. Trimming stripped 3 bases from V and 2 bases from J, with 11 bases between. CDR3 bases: TGTGCCAGCAGCTTGACTTGGGAGACCTACGAGCAGTACTTC. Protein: CASSLTWETYEQYF.

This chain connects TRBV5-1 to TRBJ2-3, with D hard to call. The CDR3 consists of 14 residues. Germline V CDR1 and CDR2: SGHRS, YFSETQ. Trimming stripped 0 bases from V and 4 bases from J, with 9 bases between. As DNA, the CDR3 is TGCGCCAGCAGCTTGGCCCTAGAACCAGATACGCAGTATTTT. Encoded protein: CASSLALEPDTQYF.

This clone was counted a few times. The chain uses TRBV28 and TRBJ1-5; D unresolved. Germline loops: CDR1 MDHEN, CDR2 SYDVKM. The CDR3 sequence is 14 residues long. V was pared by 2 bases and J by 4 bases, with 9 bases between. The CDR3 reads CASSLIGLNQPQHF. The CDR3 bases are TGTGCCAGCAGTTTAATCGGTCTAAATCAGCCCCAGCATTTT. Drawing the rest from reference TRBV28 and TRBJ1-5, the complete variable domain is DVKVTQSSRYLVKRTGEKVFLECVQDMDHENMFWYRQDPGLGLRLIYFSYDVKMKEKGDIPEGYSVSREKKERFSLILESASTNQTSMYLCASSLIGLNQPQHFGDGTRLSIL.

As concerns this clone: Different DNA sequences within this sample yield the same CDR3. CDR3 protein: CAITPGGTSEQYF. As DNA, the CDR3 is TGTGCCATCACTCCAGGCGGGACGTCCGAGCAGTACTTC. The gene calls are TRBV10-3 and TRBJ2-7, with D possibly TRBD2 on 6 matching bases. Germline V gene lookup returns CDR1 ENHRY and CDR2 SYGVKD. The germline V and J ends were trimmed by 7 bases and 6 bases, with 16 bases remaining between them. The CDR3 sequence is 13 residues long.

CDR3 amino acids: CASSFTGTGGAEDTQYF. CDR3 in DNA: TGTGCCAGCAGCTTTACCGGGACAGGGGGCGCCGAAGATACGCAGTATTTT. The chain is built from TRBV11-2 and TRBJ2-3; 12 nucleotides align to TRBD1. V lost 3 bases to trimming and J lost 5 bases; unmatched junction nucleotides: 9. The CDR3 covers 17 residues. CDR1 and CDR2 from the germline V gene are SGHAT and FQNNGV.

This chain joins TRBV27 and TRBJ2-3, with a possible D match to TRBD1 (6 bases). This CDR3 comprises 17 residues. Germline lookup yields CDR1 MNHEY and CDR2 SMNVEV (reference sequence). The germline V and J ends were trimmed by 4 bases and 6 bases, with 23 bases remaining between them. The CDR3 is CASSSKNLRGRRDTQYF. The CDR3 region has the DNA TGTGCCAGCAGTTCCAAAAACCTCAGGGGCCGGAGGGATACGCAGTATTTT.

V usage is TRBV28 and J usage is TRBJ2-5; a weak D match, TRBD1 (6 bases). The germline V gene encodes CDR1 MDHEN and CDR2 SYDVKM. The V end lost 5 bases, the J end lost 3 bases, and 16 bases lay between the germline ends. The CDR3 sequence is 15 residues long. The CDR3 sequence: CASSGGIGGEETQYF. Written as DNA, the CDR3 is TGTGCCAGCAGTGGGGGCATAGGAGGCGAAGAGACCCAGTACTTC. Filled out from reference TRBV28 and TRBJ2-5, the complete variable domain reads DVKVTQSSRYLVKRTGEKVFLECVQDMDHENMFWYRQDPGLGLRLIYFSYDVKMKEKGDIPEGYSVSREKKERFSLILESASTNQTSMYLCASSGGIGGEETQYFGPGTRLLVL.

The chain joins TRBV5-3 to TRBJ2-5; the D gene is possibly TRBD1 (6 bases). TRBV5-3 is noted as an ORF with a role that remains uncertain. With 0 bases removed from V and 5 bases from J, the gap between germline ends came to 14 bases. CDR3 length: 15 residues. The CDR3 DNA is TGTGCCAGAAGCTTGGTGGAACAGGGCTGGGAGACCCAGTACTTC. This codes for CARSLVEQGWETQYF.

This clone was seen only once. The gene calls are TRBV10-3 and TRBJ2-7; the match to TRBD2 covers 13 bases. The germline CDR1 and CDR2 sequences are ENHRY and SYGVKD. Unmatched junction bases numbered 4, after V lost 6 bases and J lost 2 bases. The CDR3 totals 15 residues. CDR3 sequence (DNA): TGTGCCATCAGCCCGGGACTAGCGGGAACCTACGAGCAGTACTTC. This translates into CAISPGLAGTYEQYF.

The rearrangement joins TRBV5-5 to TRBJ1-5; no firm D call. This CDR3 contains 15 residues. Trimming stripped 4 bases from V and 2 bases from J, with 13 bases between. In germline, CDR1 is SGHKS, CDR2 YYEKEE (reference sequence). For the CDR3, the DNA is TGTGCCAGCAGCCCCACTCACAGTGGCAATCAGCCCCAGCATTTT. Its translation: CASSPTHSGNQPQHF. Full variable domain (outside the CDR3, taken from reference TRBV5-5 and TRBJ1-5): DAGVTQSPTHLIKTRGQQVTLRCSPISGHKSVSWYQQVLGQGPQFIFQYYEKEERGRGNFPDRFSARQFPNYSSELNVNALLLGDSALYLCASSPTHSGNQPQHFGDGTRLSIL.

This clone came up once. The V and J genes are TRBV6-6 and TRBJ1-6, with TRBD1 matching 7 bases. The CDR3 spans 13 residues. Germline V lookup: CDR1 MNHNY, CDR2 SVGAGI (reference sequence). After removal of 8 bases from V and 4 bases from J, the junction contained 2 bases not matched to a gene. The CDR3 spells CASGTAYNSPLHF. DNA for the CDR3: TGTGCCAGCGGGACAGCGTATAATTCACCCCTCCACTTT.

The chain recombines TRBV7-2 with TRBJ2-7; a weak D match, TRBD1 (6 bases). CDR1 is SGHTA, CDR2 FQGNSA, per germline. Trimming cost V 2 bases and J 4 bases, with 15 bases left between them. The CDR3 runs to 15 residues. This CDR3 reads CASSLSSGGGYEQYF. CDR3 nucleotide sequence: TGTGCCAGCAGCTTATCATCTGGGGGCGGATACGAGCAGTACTTC.

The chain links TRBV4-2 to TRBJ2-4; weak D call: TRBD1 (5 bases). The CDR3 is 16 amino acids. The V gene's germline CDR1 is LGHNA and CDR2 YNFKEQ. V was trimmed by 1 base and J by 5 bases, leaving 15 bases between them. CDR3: CASSQGVSDTQNIQYF. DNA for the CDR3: TGTGCCAGCAGCCAAGGGGTATCGGACACCCAAAACATTCAGTACTTC.